The rows below give T cell receptor beta chains drawn from one sample of a study of identical twins. TCRdb passed the 5' RACE reads through MiXCR, listing each CDR3 protein once. The sample includes 1.5 million to 2 million distinct CDR3 sequences, less than 35% of them seen just once. The specimen was cord blood. The receptors originated from a newborn girl in good health. Both conserved end residues are part of each CDR3. The size entry is marked missing in some rows and otherwise reads once, few, many or a size class.

abundance	v_gene	j_gene	CDR3aa
-	TRBV2	-	CASYDRGVGYEQYF
-	TRBV20-1	TRBJ1-5	CSARLNRGNQPQHF
-	TRBV5-1	TRBJ2-3	CASGVGPGTDTQYF
-	TRBV27	TRBJ2-3	CACRVGGGGTQYF
-	TRBV10-3	TRBJ1-2	CAIGESGRLYGYTF
-	TRBV6-1	TRBJ2-3	CASWRGASYFTDTQYF
-	TRBV5-1	TRBJ2-7	CASSLLAEYEQHF
many	TRBV4-1	TRBJ2-5	CASSQGSLLQETQYF
-	TRBV2	TRBJ2-7	CASRRGLAGRNEQYF
-	TRBV3-1	TRBJ2-1	CASSQGQFEQFF
few	TRBV25-1	TRBJ2-7	CASSEWRGDLSYEQYF
-	TRBV20-1	TRBJ2-3	CSARERDRPASTDTQYF
few	TRBV5-1	TRBJ2-7	CASSFPSGGHEQYF
few	TRBV2	TRBJ1-2	CATNPTGANYGYTF
many	TRBV9	TRBJ2-3	CASSAAGYLGDTQYF